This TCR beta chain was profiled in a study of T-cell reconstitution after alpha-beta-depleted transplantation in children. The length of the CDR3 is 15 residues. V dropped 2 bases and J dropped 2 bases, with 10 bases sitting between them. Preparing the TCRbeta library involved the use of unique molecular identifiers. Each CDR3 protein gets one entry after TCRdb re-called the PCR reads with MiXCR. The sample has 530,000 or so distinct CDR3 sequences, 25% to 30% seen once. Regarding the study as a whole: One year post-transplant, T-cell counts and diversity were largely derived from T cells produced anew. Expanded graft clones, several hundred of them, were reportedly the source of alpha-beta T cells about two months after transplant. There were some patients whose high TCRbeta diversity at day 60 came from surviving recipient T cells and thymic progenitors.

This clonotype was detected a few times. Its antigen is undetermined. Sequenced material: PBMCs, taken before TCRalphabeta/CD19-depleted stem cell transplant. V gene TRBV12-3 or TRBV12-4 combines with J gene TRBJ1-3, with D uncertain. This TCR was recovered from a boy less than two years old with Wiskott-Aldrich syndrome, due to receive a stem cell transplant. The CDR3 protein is CASSLSSNAGNTIYF. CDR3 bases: TGTGCCAGCAGTTTATCAAGCAACGCTGGAAACACCATATATTTT.